This TCR beta chain appears in the sequencing data of a study of cytomegalovirus exposure and HLA in healthy donors (TCRdb year 2017). The study in broad terms: A later analysis indicated that the 120 validation repertoires were generated on the platform also employed for the 670 or so repertoires of the first cohort. The study aimed to test whether signatures of past pathogen exposure could be identified by cataloging public T cell receptors. In addition to the first cohort of 650 to 800 subjects, a separate validation cohort of approximately 130 different subjects was used. To predict cytomegalovirus infection status, the study brought together high-throughput TCR immunosequencing, statistical association of individual TCRs with disease status, and machine learning.

The V end gives up 5 bases and the J end 2 bases, leaving 6 bases in the junction not matched to a gene. The CDR3 holds 15 amino acids from the cysteine to the phenylalanine. Only the CDR3 DNA stays, 45 bases, in frame from base 1. Based on the germline V gene (reference sequence), the CDR1 and CDR2 sequences are MNHNY and SVGAGI. The donors were included in the validation cohort of 90 to 150 subjects, a group kept apart from the 666-subject first cohort. Regarding this clone: This receptor's antigen is unknown. Per-nucleotide qualities are absent, and no much larger clonotype sits a single base away.

Libraries were prepared through the immunoSEQ multiplex PCR assay. The original methods were these. A statistical classification framework was built for diagnosing cytomegalovirus status from the catalog of TCR beta chain sequences. The table comes from immuneACCESS by way of TCRdb, which keeps in-frame sequences with V and J called. Part of the clones is missing from these tables; in studies checked, under half for an unresolved V gene and the rest for unknown reasons. Clone size and the V and J calls come from that table; the DNA yielded D and trimming. The sample table holds about 340,000 clones, of which roughly 90% were seen once. The top ten clonotypes cover 0.7% to 0.85% of the sample. Beyond this particular receptor, the publication reports: The study gave a list of some 150 TCR beta chains associated with cytomegalovirus. A later analysis found that TCRs clustered in the first cohort also tended to co-occur in the roughly 120 validation repertoires, with roughly 95% of cluster scores above 0. In vitro tests confirmed that three of the cytomegalovirus-associated TCR beta chains recognize cytomegalovirus antigens. The authors suggested that the approach could potentially be extended to other disease states and immunological phenotypes. While some public TCRs were present in many individuals, most TCR sequences turned up only very rarely across donors. Cytomegalovirus status was reported to be diagnosed by the classifier with high specificity and sensitivity in both the original and validation cohorts. The validation cohort had no HLA typing available for a later analysis, so co-occurrence within that cohort was assessed over all 120 or so repertoires.

The sample taken for sequencing was PBMCs. The chain employs TRBV6-6 and TRBJ2-3; TRBD1 agrees with 8 junctional bases. The receptor was isolated from a young woman in good health and CMV-seronegative. The nucleotides are TGTGCCAGCAGTGACAGGACAGGGATCACAGATACGCAGTATTTT. Protein translation: CASSDRTGITDTQYF.